This is a list of T cell receptor beta chains from one sample in a study of shared clonotypes between healthy human individuals. Clones were sequenced by immunoSEQ multiplex PCR, and TCRdb holds only the in-frame ones, with some missing. The sample has 550,000 to 650,000 clones, roughly 96% seen once; the top ten hold roughly 0.1%. The specimen sequenced was naive CD8+ T cells sorted from blood. These receptors were taken from a woman in her 30s in good health. Each CDR3 is given without its conserved first and last residue.

V,CDR3
TRBV10-1,ASSEPPYSGLEQF
TRBV5-8,ASSPTEQPQH
TRBV2,ASRSGDPEKLF
TRBV5-1,ASSLVTRVYNEQF
TRBV7-2,ASSLPHEQF
TRBV7-8,ASSLGRASGNTIY
TRBV15,ATSRGGLAGEFYEQY
TRBV19,ASSISGFTGYGYT
TRBV15,ANFVRGFADTQY
TRBV19,ASSPAVAMELF
TRBV27,ASSFSTDTQY
TRBV7-3,ASSYATGAEAF
TRBV5-6,ASSLGDNEQF
TRBV5-4,ASSQTDTQY
TRBV2,ASRGLAPGEQY
TRBV13,ASSRSPHEQY
TRBV7-9,ASSLSSGVSEQY
TRBV9,ASSVGSGNTIY
TRBV6-1,ASSDLLAVYEQY
TRBV19,ASSPSHSGRGTDTQY
TRBV25-1,ASSPGDHTEAF
TRBV7-9,ASSLSEYEQY
TRBV5-4,ASSPGQAGTEAF
TRBV11-2,ASSLVSDSYEQY
TRBV7-8,ASSASRDPRTYEQY
TRBV21-1,ASSKPGLHEQY
TRBV13,ASSSTRLAGAVGEQY
TRBV28,ASSHGMVDGQEQY
TRBV27,ASSLASGEETQY
TRBV7-9,ASSPLAGGPYEQY
TRBV29-1,SVDSPNPGLAGVIYYNEQF
TRBV7-8,ASSLAGRIPYNEQF
TRBV4-1,ASSQGLGQWSYEQY
TRBV5-6,ASSTRVSGNQPQH
TRBV7-9,ASSFADRGTGELF
TRBV6-5,ASSETGLAGDEQF
TRBV6-6,ASTGTGGGTYEQY
TRBV27,ASRDRGGLTTDTQY
TRBV19,ASSSQFDEQF
TRBV6-6,ASSLPGPATGELF
TRBV27,ASRTGTQVYGYT